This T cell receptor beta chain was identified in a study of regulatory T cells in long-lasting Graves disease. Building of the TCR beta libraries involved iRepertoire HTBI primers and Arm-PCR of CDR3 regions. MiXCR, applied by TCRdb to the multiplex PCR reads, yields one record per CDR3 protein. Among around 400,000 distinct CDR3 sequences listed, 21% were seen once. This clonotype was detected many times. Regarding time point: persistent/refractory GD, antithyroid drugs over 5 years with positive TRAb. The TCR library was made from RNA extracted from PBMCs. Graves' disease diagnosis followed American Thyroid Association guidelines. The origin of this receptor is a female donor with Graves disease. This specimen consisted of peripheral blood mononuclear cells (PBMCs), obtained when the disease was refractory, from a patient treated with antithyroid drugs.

CDR3 sequence: CASSEGRPAYEQYF. CDR3 DNA: TGTGCCAGCAGTGAAGGTAGGCCCGCCTACGAGCAGTACTTC. V and J are TRBV2 and TRBJ2-7; D is undetermined. Trimming cost V 1 base and J 2 bases, with 9 bases left between them. Germline CDR1 is SNHLY and CDR2 is FYNNEI. The CDR3 has 14 amino acids.